The next 13 T cell receptor beta chains were all read from a single sample in a study of T cell responses to AZD1222 COVID-19 vaccine. The assay was immunoSEQ multiplex PCR, and TCRdb's table has in-frame clones only and misses some. The top ten hold around 1.3% of the sample, which has about 150,000 clones, around 90% seen once. Sample: peripheral blood, taken on day 0 of AZD1222 vaccination. The receptors come from an adult in good health.

V is TRBV10-3 and J is TRBJ1-1; no firm D call. This CDR3 spans 15 amino acids. Trimming cost V 0 bases and J 0 bases, with 8 bases left between them. In germline, CDR1 is ENHRY, CDR2 SYGVKD. CDR3 DNA: TGTGCCATCAGTGAGTCAACAGCGATGAACACTGAAGCTTTCTTT. Its protein is CAISESTAMNTEAFF.

This rearrangement joins TRBV5-6 to TRBJ2-2; TRBD2 matches 8 bases. Per the germline V gene, CDR1 is SGHDT and CDR2 is YYEEEE. The V segment lost 4 bases and the J segment 5 bases; nucleotides outside the gene matches: 19. The CDR3 has 19 amino acids. In DNA form, the CDR3 reads TGTGCCAGCAGCCAGGGGACCTGGAAGGGTAGCGGGAAAACCGGGGAGCTGTTTTTT. It is translated as CASSQGTWKGSGKTGELFF.

The chain has TRBV7-2 and TRBJ2-7; D possibly corresponds to TRBD2 (7 bases). V lost 8 bases, J lost 7 bases, and 30 bases lay in between. This CDR3 is built from 17 residues. Germline CDR1 SGHTA, CDR2 FQGNSA. CDR3 bases: TGTGCCAGCTTAGAACGGGGGGCCCCGGGGCCGGGTGTAGAGCAGTACTTC. Residues: CASLERGAPGPGVEQYF. Complete variable domain (other parts from reference TRBV7-2 and TRBJ2-7): GAGVSQSPSNKVTEKGKDVELRCDPISGHTALYWYRQSLGQGLEFLIYFQGNSAPDKSGLPSDRFSAERTGGSVSTLTIQRTQQEDSAVYLCASLERGAPGPGVEQYFGPGTRLTVT.

The chain combines TRBV5-6 with TRBJ1-1; tentative D call: TRBD1 (6 bases). This CDR3 comprises 15 residues. V was pared by 1 base and J by 0 bases, with 10 bases between. Germline assignment: CDR1 SGHDT and CDR2 YYEEEE. In DNA, the CDR3 is TGTGCCAGCAGCTTGTCGGGGGGCCTGAACACTGAAGCTTTCTTT. Protein: CASSLSGGLNTEAFF.

V is TRBV15 and J is TRBJ1-1; D is undetermined. Looked up from germline, CDR1 is LNHNV and CDR2 is YYDKDF (reference sequence). V lost 5 bases to trimming and J lost 4 bases, with 11 bases between them. The CDR3 loop spans 13 amino acids. CDR3 sequence (DNA): TGTGCCACCAGCGCTGGTCTATTCACTGAAGCTTTCTTT. This sequence encodes CATSAGLFTEAFF.

The count of this clone is one. The V gene is TRBV12-3 or TRBV12-4, the J gene TRBJ1-2; no reliable D call. The length of the CDR3 is 13 residues. The CDR3, as DNA: TGTGCTTGCACCCATTTTGACCAAAGGGGCTACACCTTC. It is translated as CACTHFDQRGYTF.

V and J are TRBV5-6 and TRBJ1-1; D ambiguous. The germline V gene has CDR1 SGHDT and CDR2 YYEEEE. The CDR3 sequence is 14 residues long. Trimming took off 4 bases at V and 2 bases at J, with 12 bases between the two ends. The CDR3 DNA follows: TGTGCCAGCAGCCCTGACACCCGAAACACTGAAGCTTTCTTT. Translation: CASSPDTRNTEAFF.

The chain has TRBV28 and TRBJ1-2; unclear D gene. V dropped 3 bases and J dropped 8 bases, with 16 bases sitting between them. This CDR3 contains 14 residues. CDR1 MDHEN and CDR2 SYDVKM come from the germline V gene. CDR3 residues: CASSLGTMVRGYTF. The CDR3 nucleotides are TGTGCCAGCAGTTTGGGCACCATGGTCCGGGGCTACACCTTC.

The chain has TRBV7-3 and TRBJ2-2; 8 bases match TRBD1. Germline loops: CDR1 SGHTA, CDR2 FQGTGA. The V and J ends lost 4 bases and 5 bases, in that order; junction bases with no gene match: 9. This CDR3 spans 16 amino acids. This chain's CDR3 is CASSSPTGVETGELFF. The CDR3 coding sequence is TGTGCCAGCAGCTCCCCGACAGGGGTAGAGACCGGGGAGCTGTTTTTT.

This chain links TRBV6-4 with TRBJ1-2; 9 bases line up with TRBD1. V dropped 3 bases and J dropped 6; count of bases not matched to a gene: 5. The CDR3 extends over 14 amino acids. The V gene's germline CDR1 is MRHNA and CDR2 SNTAGT. The CDR3 loop is CASSEPGQGHGYTF. The CDR3 DNA follows: TGTGCCAGCAGTGAACCGGGACAGGGACATGGCTACACCTTC.

V gene TRBV7-6 combines with J gene TRBJ1-2, with 9 nucleotides matching TRBD1. The J segment lost 4 bases and the V segment lost 5 bases, leaving 8 bases of the junction unmatched. The CDR3 spans 15 residues. Germline lookup yields CDR1 SGHVS and CDR2 FNYEAQ. For the CDR3, the DNA is TGTGCCAGCAGCCAACGGACAGGGGAGTTCTATGGCTACACCTTC. This encodes CASSQRTGEFYGYTF.

J is TRBJ1-2 and V is TRBV4-3, with D unresolved. CDR1 and CDR2 (germline): LGHNA, YSLEER. Trimming cost V 0 bases and J 3 bases, with 11 bases left between them. This CDR3 contains 15 residues. The CDR3 protein is CASSQDPQVHYGYTF. In DNA, the CDR3 is TGCGCCAGCAGCCAAGACCCTCAGGTGCACTATGGCTACACCTTC.

The chain couples TRBV6-2 or TRBV6-3 to TRBJ2-3; D may be TRBD1 or TRBD2 (5 bases each). Germline CDR1 is MNHEY and CDR2 is SVGEGT. The germline V and J ends were trimmed by 3 bases and 4 bases, with 11 bases remaining between them. CDR3 length equals 14 residues. The CDR3 DNA reads as TGTGCCAGCAGTTATTTCGGGGCAGCAGATACGCAGTATTTT. It specifies CASSYFGAADTQYF.